The 15 T cell receptor beta chains below come from one sample, sequenced in a study of OX40 agonist ivuxolimab in advanced cancers. The repertoire was sequenced with immunoSEQ multiplex PCR; TCRdb's copy has only in-frame clones and lacks some. This table has about 32,000 clones, around nine tenths appearing once. The sample here was CD4+ or CD8+ T cells sorted from blood, taken in a trial of the OX40 agonist ivuxolimab. The receptors were gathered from an adult with an advanced solid tumor such as melanoma, head and neck, liver or kidney cancer.

This chain uses TRBV7-9 with TRBJ2-2, with D tentatively TRBD2 (7 bases). The ends were cut back, 10 bases at V and 6 bases at J, with 18 bases in the middle. Germline CDR1 reads SEHNR; CDR2 reads FQNEAQ (reference sequence). The CDR3 consists of 14 residues. CDR3 nucleotides: TGTGCCACCCAAGGGGGGGGCCGCGCCGGGGAGCTGTTTTTT. Its translation: CATQGGGRAGELFF.

V gene TRBV7-2 combines with J gene TRBJ2-6; 10 bases are shared with TRBD2. CDR3 length equals 19 residues. V was pared by 5 bases and J by 0 bases, with 10 bases of the junction left unmatched. CDR1 is SGHTA and CDR2 is FQGNSA in the germline V gene. The CDR3 region is CASSLKGTSAYSGANVLTF. In DNA form, the CDR3 reads TGTGCCAGCAGCCTAAAGGGGACTAGCGCCTACTCTGGGGCCAACGTCCTGACTTTC.

The chain carries TRBV28 and TRBJ2-1, with a weak D call TRBD2 (5 bases). Per the germline V gene, CDR1 is MDHEN and CDR2 is SYDVKM. The CDR3 is 16 residues long. Trimming pared 6 bases from V and 3 bases from J, leaving 18 bases between. The CDR3 nucleotides read TGTGCCAGCAGACCCACTAATCCGGGATTCTACAATGAGCAGTTCTTC. Translating gives CASRPTNPGFYNEQFF.

This chain connects TRBV4-1 to TRBJ2-7; TRBD2 matches 8 bases. The CDR3 sequence is 14 residues long. Germline V CDR1 and CDR2: MGHRA, YSYEKL. The V segment lost 1 base and the J segment 3 bases; nucleotides outside the gene matches: 2. CDR3 in amino acids: CASSQGTSYYEQYF. The DNA for the CDR3 is TGCGCCAGCAGCCAAGGGACTAGCTACTACGAGCAGTACTTC.

The chain employs TRBV7-9 and TRBJ2-1, with 11 bases lining up with TRBD2. This CDR3 has 16 residues. Germline values: CDR1 SEHNR, CDR2 FQNEAQ (reference sequence). With V trimmed by 1 base and J by 7 bases, 6 bases remained unmatched. The CDR3 DNA reads as TGTGCCAGCAGCTTAGAAGGTAGCGGGAGGGGTAATGAGCAGTTCTTC. As protein: CASSLEGSGRGNEQFF.

The gene calls are TRBV7-2 and TRBJ1-5; tentative D call: TRBD1 (6 bases). V lost 2 bases and J 0 bases, leaving 14 bases between the germline ends. CDR1 SGHTA and CDR2 FQGNSA come from the germline V gene. The CDR3 totals 17 residues. Here the CDR3 DNA reads TGTGCCAGCAGCTTATGGGACACCGGTTATAGCAATCAGCCCCAGCATTTT. Amino acid sequence: CASSLWDTGYSNQPQHF. The whole variable domain, remainder taken from reference TRBV7-2 and TRBJ1-5, is GAGVSQSPSNKVTEKGKDVELRCDPISGHTALYWYRQSLGQGLEFLIYFQGNSAPDKSGLPSDRFSAERTGGSVSTLTIQRTQQEDSAVYLCASSLWDTGYSNQPQHFGDGTRLSIL.

The V gene is TRBV4-1, the J gene TRBJ1-1; 10 bases line up with TRBD1. V was clipped by 1 base and J by 7 bases; unmatched bases: 3. The CDR3 has 14 residues. CDR1 MGHRA and CDR2 YSYEKL come from the germline V gene. CDR3 residues: CASSQGGQGIEAFF. Here the CDR3 DNA reads TGCGCCAGCAGCCAAGGGGGACAGGGGATTGAAGCTTTCTTT.

CDR3 nucleotide sequence: TGTGCCAGCAGCTTCCGGGACGTTTTATCCGGGGAGCTGTTTTTT. It codes for CASSFRDVLSGELFF. The chain is built from TRBV7-6 and TRBJ2-2; D may correspond to TRBD1 or TRBD2 (5 bases each). Germline V gene lookup returns CDR1 SGHVS and CDR2 FNYEAQ. This CDR3 is built from 15 residues. V was cut by 3 bases and J by 6 bases, with 14 bases left in between.

The chain links TRBV27 to TRBJ2-1; D gene uncertain. CDR1 MNHEY and CDR2 SMNVEV come from the germline V gene (reference sequence). V lost 6 bases to trimming and J lost 8 bases, with 14 bases between them. The CDR3 is 13 residues long. In DNA, the CDR3 is TGTGCCAGCAGGGAAGCGCCGTCCTATGAGCAGTTCTTC. Protein: CASREAPSYEQFF.

In this sample, this clone turned up a few times. The chain combines TRBV10-2 with TRBJ2-1; D is ambiguous. Trimming removed 6 bases at V and 2 bases at J, with 8 bases between. Per the germline V gene, CDR1 is WSHSY and CDR2 is SAAADI. This CDR3 is 13 amino acids long. CDR3 nucleotides: TGCGCCAGCAGCCTCACGGCCTACAATGAGCAGTTCTTC. Protein product: CASSLTAYNEQFF.

The chain carries TRBV15 and TRBJ2-5; the D gene is possibly TRBD2 (6 bases). V lost 4 bases, J lost 1 base, and 10 bases lay in between. CDR3 length: 14 amino acids. Germline V gives CDR1 LNHNV, CDR2 YYDKDF (reference sequence). This CDR3 is CATSTWTIQETQYF. In DNA form, the CDR3 reads TGTGCCACCAGCACCTGGACTATCCAAGAGACCCAGTACTTC.

The chain has TRBV7-9 and TRBJ1-1; possibly TRBD1 for D (5 bases). The CDR3 contains 15 residues. The V end was cut by 4 bases, the J end by 0 bases, with 12 bases between. CDR1 and CDR2 (germline): SEHNR, FQNEAQ (reference sequence). The CDR3 sequence: CASSSPGGVNTEAFF. The DNA for the CDR3 is TGTGCCAGCAGCTCCCCTGGGGGGGTGAACACTGAAGCTTTCTTT.

V and J are TRBV9 and TRBJ2-6; tentative D call: TRBD1 (5 bases). In germline, CDR1 is SGDLS, CDR2 YYNGEE. Trimming left V 1 base short and J 2 bases short, with 7 bases between. The length of the CDR3 is 15 residues. The CDR3, as DNA: TGTGCCAGCAGCGTACCCAGGGCTGGGGCCAACGTCCTGACTTTC. Its protein product is CASSVPRAGANVLTF.

This sequence joins TRBV9 and TRBJ1-6; D ambiguous. The V gene lost 3 bases and the J gene lost 0 bases, with 13 bases spanning the gap. Germline CDR1 reads SGDLS; CDR2 reads YYNGEE. This CDR3 region has 17 residues. The CDR3 DNA follows: TGTGCCAGCAGCGCCGAGACGGTGAGCTCCTATAATTCACCCCTCCACTTT. It specifies CASSAETVSSYNSPLHF.

The V call is TRBV7-9, the J call TRBJ2-7; 7 positions match TRBD2. With 5 bases clipped from V and 4 bases from J, the junction kept 11 bases outside the gene matches. Per the germline V gene, CDR1 is SEHNR and CDR2 is FQNEAQ (reference sequence). The CDR3 is 15 residues long. CDR3 nucleotide sequence: TGTGCCAGCAGCCGCGATCGGGCGGGAGAGTACGAGCAGTACTTC. Protein: CASSRDRAGEYEQYF. Complete variable domain (other parts from reference TRBV7-9 and TRBJ2-7): DTGVSQNPRHKITKRGQNVTFRCDPISEHNRLYWYRQTLGQGPEFLTYFQNEAQLEKSRLLSDRFSAERPKGSFSTLEIQRTEQGDSAMYLCASSRDRAGEYEQYFGPGTRLTVT.